The 32 T cell receptor beta chains in this list originate from one sample, sequenced in a study of response to subunit inactivated influenza vaccine. TCRdb re-analysed the RT-PCR reads in MiXCR, keeping a single row per CDR3 protein. Counted here are 700,000 to 900,000 distinct CDR3 sequences, about 20% occurring once; the ten biggest clones make up about 9.4%. The input for sequencing was PBMCs from blood, taken about 5 days after vaccination. The receptors were sampled from a man over 45 who received an inactivated influenza vaccine.

This clonotype was observed a few times. The V gene is TRBV7-4, the J gene TRBJ2-7; D might be TRBD2 (6 bases). The CDR3 has 10 amino acids. V lost 6 bases and J 6 bases, leaving 6 bases between the germline ends. CDR1 and CDR2 from the germline V gene are SGHVT and SQSDAQ. The DNA for the CDR3 is TGTGCCAGCAGGACTAGCGAGCAGTACTTC. This codes for CASRTSEQYF.

This clonotype came up once. The chain carries TRBV27 and TRBJ2-1; 8 bases fit TRBD2. The CDR3 extends over 17 amino acids. From germline, CDR1 is MNHEY and CDR2 SMNVEV (reference sequence). Trimming removed 1 base from V and 0 bases from J; junction bases left unmatched: 5. The CDR3 loop is CASSLFGGRPSYNEQFF. CDR3 bases: TGTGCCAGCAGTTTATTCGGCGGGAGGCCCTCCTACAATGAGCAGTTCTTC.

V is TRBV7-6 and J is TRBJ2-2; TRBD1 aligns across 12 bases. This CDR3 region has 17 residues. Germline V gene sequence: CDR1 SGHVS, CDR2 FNYEAQ. The ends lost 5 bases at V and 5 bases at J; junction bases unmatched: 9. CDR3 in amino acids: CASSTYGTGGYTGELFF. The CDR3 nucleotides are TGTGCCAGCAGCACTTACGGGACAGGGGGCTATACCGGGGAGCTGTTTTTT.

In its sample, this clonotype was seen many times. The rearrangement links TRBV12-3 or TRBV12-4 to TRBJ1-5, with 11 bases fitting TRBD1. The V gene end was trimmed by 1 base and the J gene end by 6 bases; junction bases not matched to a gene: 2. The CDR3 has 15 residues. Here the CDR3 DNA reads TGTGCCAGCAGTTTAGGGACAGGGGGCTTTCAGCCCCAGCATTTT. This translates into CASSLGTGGFQPQHF.

This clonotype was found many times. The rearrangement links TRBV29-1 to TRBJ1-4, with D hard to call. V dropped 5 bases and J dropped 3 bases, with 10 bases sitting between them. CDR3 length: 13 amino acids. Germline values: CDR1 SQVTM, CDR2 ANQGSEA. CDR3 DNA: TGCAGCGTTCAAAGTCGATCTAATGAAAAACTGTTTTTT. This sequence encodes CSVQSRSNEKLFF. The full variable domain, rest sourced from reference TRBV29-1 and TRBJ1-4, is SAVISQKPSRDICQRGTSLTIQCQVDSQVTMMFWYRQQPGQSLTLIATANQGSEATYESGFVIDKFPISRPNLTFSTLTVSNMSPEDSSIYLCSVQSRSNEKLFFGSGTQLSVL.

This clonotype was counted at least ten times. This chain uses TRBV11-1 with TRBJ2-7, with a tentative D call TRBD2 (6 bases). V was pared by 5 bases and J by 2 bases, with 16 bases between. CDR1 is SGHAT and CDR2 is FQDESV in the germline V gene (reference sequence). There are 15 residues in the CDR3. This chain's CDR3 is CASSQGGGVAYEQYF. The CDR3, as DNA: TGTGCCAGCAGCCAAGGTGGCGGGGTCGCCTACGAGCAGTACTTC.

The rearrangement links TRBV5-1 to TRBJ1-5, with 8 bases lining up with TRBD1. The germline V gene has CDR1 SGHRS and CDR2 YFSETQ. Losses at the gene ends were 5 bases for V and 7 bases for J; bases not matched to a gene: 8. There are 14 residues in the CDR3. For the CDR3, the DNA is TGCGCCAGCAGATCTGGACAGGGCGAGCAGCCCCAGCATTTT. Translated, it gives CASRSGQGEQPQHF.

This clonotype was seen more than once but under ten times. This chain links TRBV10-2 with TRBJ2-7, with a possible D match to TRBD2 (5 bases). This CDR3 is 13 amino acids long. Germline V gene data show CDR1 as WSHSY and CDR2 as SAAADI. The V gene lost 10 bases and the J gene lost 4 bases, with 17 bases spanning the gap. The CDR3 region is CATVRDPNYEQYF. For the CDR3, the DNA is TGCGCCACTGTCCGGGATCCCAATTACGAGCAGTACTTC.

CDR3 DNA sequence: TGTGCCAGCAGCCAAGTCCCTAGCGAGAACTACGAGCAGTACTTC. This encodes CASSQVPSENYEQYF. The chain has TRBV3-1 and TRBJ2-7, with a tentative D call TRBD2 (6 bases). The CDR3 is 15 residues long. The V end was cut by 1 base, the J end by 3 bases, with 13 bases between. Per the germline V gene, CDR1 is LGHDT and CDR2 is YNNKEL (reference sequence).

The CDR3 coding sequence is TGTGCCAGCAGCTCGACTTTAGCGGAGAGCTCCTACAATGAGCAGTTCTTC. This translates into CASSSTLAESSYNEQFF. This chain joins TRBV28 and TRBJ2-1; D is perhaps TRBD2 (6 bases). Trimming removed 6 bases at V and 0 bases at J, with 18 bases between. In germline, CDR1 is MDHEN, CDR2 SYDVKM. The CDR3 length is 17 residues.

The V and J genes are TRBV28 and TRBJ1-6, with D perhaps TRBD1 (5 bases). This CDR3 is 15 amino acids long. V was trimmed by 5 bases and J by 8 bases, leaving 16 bases between them. CDR1 MDHEN and CDR2 SYDVKM come from the germline V gene. For the CDR3, the DNA is TGTGCCAGCAGTCCGGTCAGGGCCAGAGATTCACCCCTCCACTTT. Protein sequence: CASSPVRARDSPLHF. Drawing the rest from reference TRBV28 and TRBJ1-6, the complete variable domain is DVKVTQSSRYLVKRTGEKVFLECVQDMDHENMFWYRQDPGLGLRLIYFSYDVKMKEKGDIPEGYSVSREKKERFSLILESASTNQTSMYLCASSPVRARDSPLHFGNGTRLTVT.

This clonotype was observed a few times. The CDR3 reads CASSLASRDINSPLHF. CDR3 sequence (DNA): TGCGCCAGCAGCTTGGCCAGCCGAGACATCAATTCACCCCTCCACTTT. This rearrangement joins TRBV5-1 to TRBJ1-6; no definite D call. Germline assignment: CDR1 SGHRS and CDR2 YFSETQ. The CDR3 has 16 residues. V lost 0 bases and J lost 7, with 14 bases in between. Drawing the rest from reference TRBV5-1 and TRBJ1-6, the complete variable domain is KAGVTQTPRYLIKTRGQQVTLSCSPISGHRSVSWYQQTPGQGLQFLFEYFSETQRNKGNFPGRFSGRQFSNSRSEMNVSTLELGDSALYLCASSLASRDINSPLHFGNGTRLTVT.

The chain has TRBV20-1 and TRBJ2-1; unclear D gene. Germline V gives CDR1 DFQATT, CDR2 SNEGSKA (reference sequence). Trimming removed 5 bases at V and 4 bases at J, with 15 bases between. The CDR3 spans 14 residues. CDR3 protein: CSASARMRYNEQFF. CDR3 sequence (DNA): TGCAGTGCTTCCGCCCGGATGAGGTACAATGAGCAGTTCTTC.

The rearrangement joins TRBV12-3 or TRBV12-4 to TRBJ1-4; D is ambiguous. CDR3 length: 14 amino acids. The germline V and J ends were trimmed by 6 bases and 4 bases, with 12 bases remaining between them. The CDR3 bases are TGTGCCAGCAGCAAGGCGGGCCGTAATGAAAAACTGTTTTTT. Protein: CASSKAGRNEKLFF.

The chain is built from TRBV20-1 and TRBJ2-5; D unclear. The V end lost 5 bases, the J end lost 1 base, and 8 bases lay between the germline ends. CDR1 DFQATT and CDR2 SNEGSKA come from the germline V gene (reference sequence). The CDR3 length is 12 residues. The CDR3: CSAFGSQETQYF. CDR3 coding DNA: TGCAGTGCTTTCGGCTCCCAAGAGACCCAGTACTTC.

This chain joins TRBV12-5 and TRBJ2-1; D unclear. Germline V gene lookup returns CDR1 LGHNT and CDR2 FRNRAP. The CDR3 covers 13 residues. The V end lost 6 bases, the J end lost 9 bases, and 15 bases lay between the germline ends. The CDR3 DNA reads TGTGCTAGTGGACCCGACCCCTCCGGTGAGCAGTTCTTC. Its translation: CASGPDPSGEQFF.

There are many counts of this clonotype. The chain employs TRBV20-1 and TRBJ2-7, with a weak D call TRBD2 (6 bases). This CDR3 has 15 amino acids. Germline CDR1 reads DFQATT; CDR2 reads SNEGSKA (reference sequence). Trimming left V 5 bases short and J 3 bases short, with 20 bases between. The CDR3 DNA follows: TGCAGTGCTGAAGAAATAGCGGCGGCGGACTACGAGCAGTACTTC. The encoded protein is CSAEEIAAADYEQYF.

The CDR3 bases are TGCAGTGCCTCGTTCGGAGATACGCAGTATTTT. This codes for CSASFGDTQYF. The chain carries TRBV20-1 and TRBJ2-3, with no clear D. The CDR3 contains 11 residues. Trimming cost V 6 bases and J 5 bases, with 9 bases left between them. From germline, CDR1 is DFQATT and CDR2 SNEGSKA (reference sequence).

V gene TRBV20-1 combines with J gene TRBJ2-3; TRBD2 aligns across 10 bases. There are 13 residues in the CDR3. V trimming: 1 base; J trimming: 8 bases; junction bases outside the gene matches: 3. Looked up from germline, CDR1 is DFQATT and CDR2 is SNEGSKA (reference sequence). Written as DNA, the CDR3 is TGCAGTGCTAGAGTTCTAGCGGGAGTTACGCAGTATTTT. This gives the protein CSARVLAGVTQYF.

At least ten counts were recorded for this clonotype. This chain joins TRBV6-2 or TRBV6-3 and TRBJ1-6; D not resolved. CDR3 length equals 12 residues. Germline values: CDR1 MNHEY, CDR2 SVGEGT. Trimming left V 6 bases short and J 7 bases short, with 7 bases between. CDR3 amino acids: CASSPWNSPLHF. The CDR3 DNA is TGTGCCAGCAGCCCCTGGAATTCACCCCTCCACTTT.

The V call is TRBV10-3, the J call TRBJ2-7; 8 bases map to TRBD2. The V gene end was trimmed by 10 bases and the J gene end by 3 bases; junction bases not matched to a gene: 17. The V gene's germline CDR1 is ENHRY and CDR2 SYGVKD. The CDR3 is made up of 16 amino acids. Written as DNA, the CDR3 is TGTGCCAGCCGAGGAGGGCGGGGGGACATATTCTACGAGCAGTACTTC. Protein product: CASRGGRGDIFYEQYF.

V gene TRBV6-6 combines with J gene TRBJ2-1; D is undetermined. Trimming shortened V by 2 bases and J by 8 bases, and 10 bases separated the two germline ends. The CDR3 sequence is 13 residues long. The V gene's germline CDR1 is MNHNY and CDR2 SVGAGI (reference sequence). Here the CDR3 DNA reads TGTGCCAGCAGTTACCCCGCTGCCGATGAGCAGTTCTTC. The encoded protein is CASSYPAADEQFF.

This clonotype was observed a handful of times. The chain has TRBV6-1 and TRBJ2-7; D may be TRBD1 (7 bases). Per germline, CDR1 MNHNS and CDR2 SASEGT. The ends were cut back, 5 bases at V and 7 bases at J, with 15 bases in the middle. This CDR3 is 13 amino acids long. CDR3 nucleotides: TGTGCCAGCAGTCGGACAGGCCGGGAGGAGCAGTACTTC. This sequence encodes CASSRTGREEQYF.

This clonotype was counted ten times or more. The chain employs TRBV12-3 or TRBV12-4 and TRBJ2-1; TRBD2 aligns across 12 bases. CDR3 length: 17 residues. The ends lost 6 bases at V and 6 bases at J; junction bases unmatched: 12. CDR3 bases: TGTGCCAGCAGATCTCTAGCGGGAGGGCCGACAGGCAATGAGCAGTTCTTC. Residues: CASRSLAGGPTGNEQFF.

V and J are TRBV20-1 and TRBJ2-7, with TRBD1 matching 7 bases. CDR3 length: 15 amino acids. V was clipped by 6 bases and J by 1 base; unmatched bases: 12. The V gene's germline CDR1 is DFQATT and CDR2 SNEGSKA (reference sequence). The CDR3 sequence: CSAPIGTAVSYEQYF. CDR3 DNA sequence: TGCAGTGCACCGATCGGGACAGCTGTGTCCTACGAGCAGTACTTC.

This chain uses TRBV4-1 with TRBJ2-2; D gene ambiguous. The V gene's germline CDR1 is MGHRA and CDR2 YSYEKL. This CDR3 has 14 residues. Trimming removed 8 bases at V and 4 bases at J, with 14 bases between. CDR3 in amino acids: CASGRAWATGELFF. DNA of the CDR3: TGCGCCAGCGGAAGGGCGTGGGCCACCGGGGAGCTGTTTTTT.

The chain couples TRBV7-9 to TRBJ2-5; perhaps TRBD2 as D (6 bases). V dropped 3 bases and J dropped 5 bases, with 13 bases sitting between them. The germline CDR1 and CDR2 sequences are SEHNR and FQNEAQ (reference sequence). This CDR3 is built from 14 residues. The CDR3 loop is CASSFPERAETQYF. The CDR3 DNA reads TGTGCCAGCAGCTTCCCGGAGCGGGCTGAGACCCAGTACTTC.

This clonotype was seen a few times. The rearrangement joins TRBV24-1 to TRBJ2-1; 12 nucleotides match TRBD2. The germline gives CDR1 KGHDR, CDR2 SFDVKD. The junction had 2 bases not matched to a gene; V was cut back by 9 bases and J by 0 bases. This CDR3 spans 15 amino acids. CDR3 coding DNA: TGTGCCACCCAGGGACTAGCGGGCTCCTACAATGAGCAGTTCTTC. Protein product: CATQGLAGSYNEQFF.

This clonotype has just a few counts. The chain carries TRBV28 and TRBJ2-7; no reliable D call. V was trimmed by 7 bases and J by 7 bases, leaving 5 bases between them. The CDR3 totals 9 residues. Germline V gene lookup returns CDR1 MDHEN and CDR2 SYDVKM. As DNA, the CDR3 is TGTGCCAGCAAGGGTGAGCAGTACTTC. It translates to CASKGEQYF.

The chain combines TRBV12-3 or TRBV12-4 with TRBJ1-1, with 7 bases matching TRBD1. V gave up 3 bases and J gave up 1 base; unmatched junction bases: 5. The CDR3 is 15 residues long. CDR3: CASSLGTDKNTEAFF. CDR3 coding DNA: TGTGCCAGCAGTTTGGGGACAGATAAGAACACTGAAGCTTTCTTT.

This rearrangement joins TRBV18 to TRBJ2-7; no firm D call. CDR3 length equals 13 residues. CDR1 and CDR2 (germline): KGHSH, LQKENI. The V end lost 6 bases, the J end lost 0 bases, and 9 bases lay between the germline ends. CDR3 sequence (DNA): TGTGCCAGCTCTCACACACACTCCTACGAGCAGTACTTC. Its protein product is CASSHTHSYEQYF.

Only a few counts were recorded for this clonotype. One end of the junction varies from germline; a read error may be responsible. The chain combines TRBV10-3 with TRBJ2-3; 10 bases line up with TRBD1. Germline CDR1 ENHRY, CDR2 SYGVKD. The CDR3 is made up of 13 amino acids. The CDR3 spells CAIFSPSGQGMHF. CDR3 bases: TGTGCCATCTTTAGCCCCTCGGGACAGGGGATGCATTTT.